The 3 T cell receptor beta chains below all came from one sample that was sequenced in a study of T cell changes during pregnancy in multiple sclerosis. Using immunoSEQ multiplex PCR, the repertoire was profiled, and TCRdb retains in-frame clones only, with some absent. The data hold 40,000 or so clones, with 91% observed a single time. Sequencing was performed on CD8+ T cells from peripheral blood mononuclear cells, taken after pregnancy. The receptor source for this set is a female donor with multiple sclerosis, enrolled in a pregnancy study.

The chain links TRBV7-9 to TRBJ1-4, with 8 bases fitting TRBD1. The V gene end was trimmed by 5 bases and the J gene end by 7 bases; junction bases not matched to a gene: 6. CDR1 and CDR2 (germline): SEHNR, FQNEAQ (reference sequence). The CDR3 runs to 14 residues. The CDR3 DNA is TGTGCCAGCAGCCCCACACAGGGGGTTGAAAAACTGTTTTTT. Translating gives CASSPTQGVEKLFF.

The chain combines TRBV7-2 with TRBJ2-5, with 7 bases that match TRBD2. This CDR3 region has 19 residues. Unmatched junction bases numbered 18, after V lost 5 bases and J lost 0 bases. Germline V gene lookup returns CDR1 SGHTA and CDR2 FQGNSA. The CDR3, as DNA: TGTGCCAGCAGCCTAAACGGGGGGACCGCCGACTGGTACCAAGAGACCCAGTACTTC. Translating it yields CASSLNGGTADWYQETQYF. The variable domain in full, completed from reference TRBV7-2 and TRBJ2-5, reads GAGVSQSPSNKVTEKGKDVELRCDPISGHTALYWYRQSLGQGLEFLIYFQGNSAPDKSGLPSDRFSAERTGGSVSTLTIQRTQQEDSAVYLCASSLNGGTADWYQETQYFGPGTRLLVL.

The rearrangement links TRBV6-6 to TRBJ2-7, with D perhaps matching TRBD2 (6 bases). The CDR3 covers 13 residues. The V and J ends lost 2 bases and 6 bases respectively, with 11 bases between them. The V gene's germline CDR1 is MNHNY and CDR2 SVGAGI (reference sequence). DNA of the CDR3: TGTGCCAGCAGTTACCGACTAGACGCCGAGCAGTACTTC. Protein: CASSYRLDAEQYF.